The 17 T cell receptor beta chains below come from one sample, sequenced in a study of blood T cells in healthy people across ages. A second 7 to 11 cycle PCR used barcoded and J-beta primers. TCRdb re-derived calls from the 5' RACE reads in MiXCR, one entry per CDR3 protein. The table lists about 1 million distinct CDR3 sequences, roughly 45% of them singletons. Sequenced: blood. The receptors here all came from a woman aged 60-75 years in good health.

This sequence joins TRBV20-1 and TRBJ2-5; no reliable D call. Trimming cost V 0 bases and J 2 bases, with 10 bases left between them. CDR1 and CDR2 (germline): DFQATT, SNEGSKA (reference sequence). The CDR3 totals 14 residues. The CDR3 sequence: CSARDPDGQETQYF. The DNA for the CDR3 is TGCAGTGCTAGAGATCCGGACGGTCAAGAGACCCAGTACTTC.

The chain couples TRBV7-3 to TRBJ2-5; 11 bases align to TRBD2. The CDR3 is 16 amino acids. V lost 3 bases to trimming and J lost 11 bases; unmatched junction nucleotides: 14. Looked up from germline, CDR1 is SGHTA and CDR2 is FQGTGA. Here the CDR3 reads CASSLFGTSGANEQYF. The CDR3 DNA is TGTGCCAGCAGCTTGTTCGGGACTAGCGGAGCGAATGAGCAGTACTTC.

In its sample, this clonotype was seen a few times. The chain carries TRBV11-2 and TRBJ2-3; 9 bases match TRBD2. The V gene end was trimmed by 4 bases and the J gene end by 2 bases; junction bases not matched to a gene: 13. From germline, CDR1 is SGHAT and CDR2 FQNNGV. This CDR3 has 18 amino acids. In DNA form, the CDR3 reads TGTGCCAGCAGCTCTATTAGCGGGAGTATCGGGAACACAGATACGCAGTATTTT. Translated: CASSSISGSIGNTDTQYF. Full variable domain (missing parts from reference TRBV11-2 and TRBJ2-3): EAGVAQSPRYKIIEKRQSVAFWCNPISGHATLYWYQQILGQGPKLLIQFQNNGVVDDSQLPKDRFSAERLKGVDSTLKIQPAKLEDSAVYLCASSSISGSIGNTDTQYFGPGTRLTVL.

This chain connects TRBV29-1 to TRBJ2-3, with D possibly being TRBD1 or TRBD2 (6 bases each). The V end lost 6 bases, the J end lost 7 bases, and 17 bases lay between the germline ends. CDR1 is SQVTM, CDR2 ANQGSEA, per germline. There are 13 residues in the CDR3. The CDR3 bases are TGCAGCGTCCTAGGGGGGAGTTCGTATACGCAGTATTTT. This sequence encodes CSVLGGSSYTQYF.

The sample holds a few counts of this clonotype. This chain connects TRBV4-2 to TRBJ1-2, with 9 bases lining up with TRBD1. The CDR3 spans 16 residues. J was trimmed by 2 bases and V by 1 base; bases with no gene match: 5. Germline assignment: CDR1 LGHNA and CDR2 YNFKEQ. For the CDR3, the DNA is TGTGCCAGCAGCCAAGGGCCCGGGACAGGGAACTATGGCTACACCTTC. Its translation: CASSQGPGTGNYGYTF.

This clonotype was counted at least ten times. This chain uses TRBV6-2 or TRBV6-3 with TRBJ2-5; tentatively, D is TRBD1 or TRBD2 (9 bases each). This CDR3 region has 14 residues. Between the trimmed V and J ends, which lost 6 bases and 7 bases, there was a span of 18 bases. From germline, CDR1 is MNHEY and CDR2 SVGEGT. The DNA for the CDR3 is TGTGCCAGCAGCCCCCTAGCGGGACAGGGGACCCAGTACTTC. The encoded protein is CASSPLAGQGTQYF.

The chain uses TRBV12-3 or TRBV12-4 and TRBJ2-7; TRBD1 agrees at 8 bases. The junction had 6 bases not matched to a gene; V was cut back by 3 bases and J by 5 bases. The length of the CDR3 is 14 residues. The CDR3 bases are TGTGCCAGCAGTTTTCCCGGGACAGGCAACGAGCAGTACTTC. As protein: CASSFPGTGNEQYF.

This sequence joins TRBV28 and TRBJ2-1; TRBD1 agrees at 10 bases. V was pared by 6 bases and J by 7 bases, with 6 bases of the junction left unmatched. CDR3 length: 14 amino acids. CDR1 is MDHEN and CDR2 is SYDVKM in the germline V gene. The CDR3 reads CASSRQGARNEQFF. CDR3 sequence (DNA): TGTGCCAGCAGCCGACAGGGGGCGCGAAATGAGCAGTTCTTC.

V is TRBV12-3 or TRBV12-4 and J is TRBJ2-3, with D possibly TRBD1 on 5 matching bases. The CDR3 is 19 amino acids. With 5 bases removed from V and 0 bases from J, the gap between germline ends came to 24 bases. CDR3: CASSPQVQGRFMSTDTQYF. CDR3 in DNA: TGTGCCAGCAGTCCGCAAGTTCAGGGCCGCTTTATGAGCACAGATACGCAGTATTTT.

The V gene is TRBV29-1, the J gene TRBJ2-5, with a possible D match to TRBD2 (5 bases). Germline assignment: CDR1 SQVTM and CDR2 ANQGSEA. V was pared by 5 bases and J by 1 base, with 14 bases between. This CDR3 comprises 14 residues. DNA for the CDR3: TGCAGCGTTACTAGAAATGGGGTCCAAGAGACCCAGTACTTC. It yields the protein CSVTRNGVQETQYF.

This chain uses TRBV28 with TRBJ1-2; D unclear. Germline CDR1 reads MDHEN; CDR2 reads SYDVKM. Trimming took 2 bases from V and 4 from J, leaving 17 bases between them. The CDR3 has 16 amino acids. CDR3 region: CASSLIGSPGSYGYTF. The CDR3 DNA reads as TGTGCCAGCAGTTTAATAGGGTCCCCGGGGAGCTATGGCTACACCTTC.

The genes are TRBV5-1 and TRBJ1-1; 10 nucleotides align to TRBD1. With 4 bases clipped from V and 1 base from J, the junction kept 7 bases outside the gene matches. This CDR3 has 16 amino acids. The germline V gene encodes CDR1 SGHRS and CDR2 YFSETQ. For the CDR3, the DNA is TGCGCCAGCAGCCCCCGACAGGGGGCCCGGAACACTGAAGCTTTCTTT. Its translation: CASSPRQGARNTEAFF.

This clonotype occurred a few times. The chain uses TRBV5-1 and TRBJ1-2; D unclear. CDR3 length: 17 residues. Germline V CDR1 and CDR2: SGHRS, YFSETQ. Trimming cost V 0 bases and J 7 bases, with 22 bases left between them. The CDR3 loop is CASSLEGVRRLGGGYTF. The CDR3 nucleotides read TGCGCCAGCAGCTTGGAAGGAGTCAGGAGGCTAGGAGGTGGCTACACCTTC.

This sequence joins TRBV20-1 and TRBJ2-5, with 15 nucleotides matching TRBD2. The germline CDR1 and CDR2 sequences are DFQATT and SNEGSKA (reference sequence). The CDR3 is 18 amino acids. Unmatched junction bases numbered 13, after V lost 3 bases and J lost 5 bases. CDR3 DNA sequence: TGCAGTGCTAGCGCCCCGGGACTAGCGGGAGGTTTGGGGGAGACCCAGTACTTC. The encoded protein is CSASAPGLAGGLGETQYF.

The chain uses TRBV12-3 or TRBV12-4 and TRBJ2-5, with TRBD2 identical over 7 bases. The CDR3 consists of 14 residues. V gave up 5 bases and J gave up 10 bases; unmatched junction bases: 13. CDR3 loop: CASSGSGRGGNQYF. In nucleotides, the CDR3 is TGTGCCAGCAGTGGGAGCGGGCGGGGAGGGAACCAGTACTTC.

J is TRBJ1-1 and V is TRBV27; 8 nucleotides line up with TRBD1. J gave up 4 bases and V 5 bases, and 9 bases lay outside the gene matches. Germline V gene sequence: CDR1 MNHEY, CDR2 SMNVEV (reference sequence). This CDR3 is built from 15 residues. The CDR3 bases are TGTGCCAGCAGTGCCGGGGCAGGGGGCTTCACTGAAGCTTTCTTT. It specifies CASSAGAGGFTEAFF.

This clonotype was seen only a few times. The V and J genes are TRBV28 and TRBJ2-5; 9 bases align to TRBD1. Germline V gene lookup returns CDR1 MDHEN and CDR2 SYDVKM. The CDR3 runs to 14 residues. J gave up 4 bases and V 3 bases, and 3 bases lay outside the gene matches. The chain's CDR3 is CASSFRQGVETQYF. The CDR3 DNA is TGTGCCAGCAGTTTTAGACAGGGGGTAGAGACCCAGTACTTC.